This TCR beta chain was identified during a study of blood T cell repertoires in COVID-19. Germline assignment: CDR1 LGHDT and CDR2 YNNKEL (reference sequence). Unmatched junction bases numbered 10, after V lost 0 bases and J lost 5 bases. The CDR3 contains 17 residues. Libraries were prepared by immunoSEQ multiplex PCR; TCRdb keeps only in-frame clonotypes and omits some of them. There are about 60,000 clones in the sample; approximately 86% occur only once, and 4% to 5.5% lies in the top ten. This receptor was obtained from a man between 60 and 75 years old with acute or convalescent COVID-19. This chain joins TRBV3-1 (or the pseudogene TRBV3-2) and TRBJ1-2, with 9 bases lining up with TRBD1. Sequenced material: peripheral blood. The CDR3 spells CASSQDPQGAASYGYTF. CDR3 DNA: TGTGCCAGCAGCCAAGACCCACAGGGGGCGGCAAGTTATGGCTACACCTTC.